The 25 T cell receptor beta chains listed next were all sequenced from one sample in a study of cytomegalovirus exposure and HLA in healthy donors. Some clones are missing from TCRdb's copy, which holds only in-frame ones; the method was immunoSEQ multiplex PCR. The table records about 150,000 clones, about 80% of them present only once. Source material: PBMCs. Receptor source: a man aged 30-40 years in good health and CMV-seropositive.

In DNA, the CDR3 is TGTGCCAGCACTCCGGGACAGGGTGGCTATGGCTACACCTTC. Amino acids: CASTPGQGGYGYTF. The rearrangement uses TRBV6-6 and TRBJ1-2; 9 bases agree with TRBD1. V lost 7 bases and J lost 4; bases outside the gene matches: 7. CDR1 and CDR2 (germline): MNHNY, SVGAGI (reference sequence). CDR3 length: 14 amino acids.

This chain uses TRBV6-5 with TRBJ2-7, with D possibly being TRBD1 (5 bases). The V end lost 4 bases, the J end lost 5 bases, and 18 bases lay between the germline ends. CDR1 MNHEY and CDR2 SVGAGI come from the germline V gene. The CDR3 runs 15 residues. CDR3 protein: CASSFPPDTPHEQYF. As DNA, the CDR3 is TGTGCCAGCAGTTTCCCCCCGGACACGCCTCACGAGCAGTACTTC.

V and J are TRBV15 and TRBJ1-4; 9 bases are shared with TRBD1. The CDR3 loop spans 16 amino acids. CDR1 LNHNV and CDR2 YYDKDF come from the germline V gene (reference sequence). V lost 0 bases, J lost 5 bases, and 4 bases stayed unmatched. The chain's CDR3 is CATSRDSTGGNEKLFF. The CDR3, as DNA: TGTGCCACCAGCAGAGATAGTACAGGGGGCAATGAAAAACTGTTTTTT.

The V call is TRBV5-1, the J call TRBJ2-1, with 7 bases aligning to TRBD2. Germline assignment: CDR1 SGHRS and CDR2 YFSETQ. This CDR3 has 15 amino acids. Trimming took 0 bases from V and 2 from J; bases not matched to a gene: 2. Here the CDR3 DNA reads TGCGCCAGCAGCTTGGATGGGGGGGCCTACAATGAGCAGTTCTTC. Protein sequence: CASSLDGGAYNEQFF.

The J gene is TRBJ2-1, the V gene TRBV7-9; tentative D call: TRBD1 (5 bases). Germline lookup yields CDR1 SEHNR and CDR2 FQNEAQ (reference sequence). The CDR3 loop spans 14 amino acids. V lost 1 base, J lost 4 bases, and 8 bases lay in between. The CDR3 is CASSLGGPYNEQFF. In DNA, the CDR3 is TGTGCCAGCAGCTTAGGGGGCCCATACAATGAGCAGTTCTTC.

The chain recombines TRBV19 with TRBJ2-7, with 10 bases fitting TRBD1. CDR1 LNHDA and CDR2 SQIVND come from the germline V gene (reference sequence). The CDR3 is 15 amino acids. Losses at the gene ends were 5 bases for V and 5 bases for J; bases not matched to a gene: 9. The CDR3 nucleotides are TGTGCCAGTAGTCCGGGACAGGGGTGGATCGACGAGCAGTACTTC. This gives the protein CASSPGQGWIDEQYF.

The rearrangement links TRBV7-5 to TRBJ2-1; the table calls TRBD1, which could not be checked here. TRBV7-5 is reported as a pseudogene. This CDR3 comprises 17 residues. CDR3 loop: CVRSLGGRGQGYNEQFF. The DNA for the CDR3 is TGTGTCAGAAGCTTAGGAGGTCGGGGACAGGGTTACAATGAGCAGTTCTTC.

This chain links TRBV4-3 with TRBJ2-3; D may be TRBD2 (5 bases). This CDR3 comprises 14 residues. Germline V gives CDR1 LGHNA, CDR2 YSLEER. V was cut by 2 bases and J by 5 bases, with 11 bases left in between. CDR3 sequence reads: CASSQRLARDTQYF. The CDR3 DNA follows: TGCGCCAGCAGCCAACGTCTAGCAAGAGATACGCAGTATTTT.

V gene TRBV6-6 combines with J gene TRBJ1-5; tentative D call: TRBD1 (5 bases). The CDR3 sequence is 15 residues long. The germline V gene has CDR1 MNHNY and CDR2 SVGAGI (reference sequence). Deletions cut 0 bases from V and 3 bases from J, with 9 bases between. CDR3 sequence: CASSYSSGFNQPQHF. The CDR3 DNA sequence: TGTGCCAGCAGTTACTCATCAGGGTTCAATCAGCCCCAGCATTTT.

This sequence joins TRBV6-1 and TRBJ1-5; D is uncertain. CDR1 and CDR2 from the germline V gene are MNHNS and SASEGT. V dropped 3 bases and J dropped 3 bases, with 9 bases sitting between them. This CDR3 spans 14 amino acids. CDR3 nucleotides: TGTGCCAGCAGTGAGGGCAGCTTCAATCAGCCCCAGCATTTT. This gives the protein CASSEGSFNQPQHF.

This clone was observed a single time. This chain links TRBV27 with TRBJ2-2; possibly TRBD2 for D (6 bases). Trimming stripped 5 bases from V and 1 base from J, with 11 bases between. Germline loops: CDR1 MNHEY, CDR2 SMNVEV (reference sequence). CDR3 length: 15 residues. The CDR3 nucleotides are TGTGCCAGCAGTCTCGGGACTGTGAACACCGGGGAGCTGTTTTTT. This sequence encodes CASSLGTVNTGELFF.

This chain connects TRBV18 to TRBJ2-1, with 9 bases matching TRBD2. CDR1 and CDR2 from the germline V gene are KGHSH and LQKENI. V trimming: 0 bases; J trimming: 7 bases; junction bases outside the gene matches: 10. There are 17 residues in the CDR3. The chain's CDR3 is CASSPPPGREGSNEQFF. The CDR3 DNA is TGTGCCAGCTCACCACCCCCTGGGCGGGAGGGGTCGAATGAGCAGTTCTTC.

This clone was picked up one time. The chain joins TRBV9 to TRBJ1-1; D might be TRBD1 (5 bases). This CDR3 spans 13 amino acids. Trimming removed 4 bases from V and 5 bases from J, with 12 bases in between. Germline V lookup: CDR1 SGDLS, CDR2 YYNGEE. The CDR3 here is CASSLRGSTEAFF. In DNA, the CDR3 is TGTGCCAGCAGCCTCCGGGGGAGTACTGAAGCTTTCTTT.

This clone was picked up one time. The chain carries TRBV18 and TRBJ1-2, with 7 nucleotides matching TRBD1. This CDR3 spans 13 amino acids. CDR1 is KGHSH, CDR2 LQKENI, per germline. V shed 5 bases and J 3 bases; nucleotides not matched to a gene: 3. The CDR3 is CASSNDRDYGYTF. CDR3 in DNA: TGTGCCAGCTCAAACGACAGGGACTATGGCTACACCTTC.

CDR3 bases: TGCGCCAGCAGTGCCAGGGGGCTGAATGAGCAGTTCTTC. Amino acids: CASSARGLNEQFF. This chain links TRBV10-1 with TRBJ2-1, with 8 bases fitting TRBD1. The CDR3 is 13 amino acids. V gave up 4 bases and J gave up 7 bases; unmatched junction bases: 3. Germline values: CDR1 WNHNN, CDR2 SYGVQD (reference sequence).

This clone occurred once. The chain employs TRBV7-3 and TRBJ1-1, with no clear D. Per the germline V gene, CDR1 is SGHTA and CDR2 is FQGTGA. Trimming cost V 5 bases and J 0 bases, with 7 bases left between them. The CDR3 totals 13 residues. CDR3 sequence: CASSQTMNTEAFF. In DNA, the CDR3 is TGTGCCAGCAGCCAGACAATGAACACTGAAGCTTTCTTT.

The chain carries TRBV9 and TRBJ1-1, with 8 nucleotides matching TRBD1. CDR1 is SGDLS and CDR2 is YYNGEE in the germline V gene. CDR3 length equals 16 residues. The trim removed 3 bases at V and 1 base at J, leaving 8 bases unmatched. As DNA, the CDR3 is TGTGCCAGCAGCGCATTACGACAGGGGTGGAACACTGAAGCTTTCTTT. Protein product: CASSALRQGWNTEAFF.

The chain recombines TRBV9 with TRBJ2-1; TRBD2 matches at 12 bases. The trim removed 2 bases at V and 7 bases at J, leaving 4 bases unmatched. The CDR3 is made up of 15 amino acids. Germline V CDR1 and CDR2: SGDLS, YYNGEE. The CDR3 loop is CASSVRTSGKNEQFF. CDR3 bases: TGTGCCAGCAGCGTTAGGACTAGCGGGAAAAATGAGCAGTTCTTC.

The rearrangement uses TRBV20-1 and TRBJ1-2; D unclear. This CDR3 spans 11 amino acids. The germline V gene has CDR1 DFQATT and CDR2 SNEGSKA (reference sequence). V was trimmed by 4 bases and J by 8 bases, leaving 11 bases between them. The CDR3 sequence is CSATGPKGYTF. DNA of the CDR3: TGCAGTGCTACCGGTCCCAAGGGCTACACCTTC.

The chain employs TRBV19 and TRBJ2-5; TRBD1 matches at 11 bases. The CDR3 is 15 residues long. CDR1 is LNHDA and CDR2 is SQIVND in the germline V gene (reference sequence). V lost 5 bases, J lost 5 bases, and 7 bases stayed unmatched. CDR3 protein: CASSPRDRGSETQYF. CDR3 in DNA: TGTGCCAGTAGTCCGCGGGACAGGGGGTCCGAGACCCAGTACTTC.

V and J are TRBV9 and TRBJ2-2; 12 bases fit TRBD2. Germline assignment: CDR1 SGDLS and CDR2 YYNGEE. With 3 bases clipped from V and 0 bases from J, the junction kept 3 bases outside the gene matches. The CDR3 consists of 17 residues. The CDR3 DNA reads TGTGCCAGCAGCGCAACTAGCGGGGGGACGAACACCGGGGAGCTGTTTTTT. This encodes CASSATSGGTNTGELFF.

The chain recombines TRBV11-2 with TRBJ2-7; 7 nucleotides line up with TRBD2. V lost 1 base to trimming and J lost 0 bases; unmatched junction nucleotides: 3. The CDR3 spans 15 residues. Per the germline V gene, CDR1 is SGHAT and CDR2 is FQNNGV. DNA for the CDR3: TGTGCCAGCAGCTTAGGCGGCGGGAGCTCCTACGAGCAGTACTTC. It specifies CASSLGGGSSYEQYF.

The rearrangement joins TRBV7-8 to TRBJ2-3, with 11 nucleotides matching TRBD2. This CDR3 has 17 residues. The J segment lost 2 bases and the V segment lost 5 bases, leaving 9 bases of the junction unmatched. Germline V gives CDR1 SGHVS, CDR2 FQNEAQ. The DNA for the CDR3 is TGTGCCAGCAGCCCAGCAAGACTAGCGGGATTCACAGATACGCAGTATTTT. It codes for CASSPARLAGFTDTQYF.

The gene calls are TRBV6-5 and TRBJ1-2; D perhaps matches TRBD1 (5 bases). The CDR3 runs to 15 residues. V was clipped by 7 bases and J by 1 base, with 16 bases between them. Germline V CDR1 and CDR2: MNHEY, SVGAGI. The CDR3 sequence is CASTSRGFGNYGYTF. As DNA, the CDR3 is TGTGCCAGCACCTCTCGGGGGTTCGGTAACTATGGCTACACCTTC.

This clone has only a few counts. This chain connects TRBV6-5 to TRBJ2-7, with D unresolved. Trimming pared 0 bases from V and 4 bases from J, leaving 7 bases between. The CDR3 runs to 13 residues. The V gene's germline CDR1 is MNHEY and CDR2 SVGAGI. The CDR3 is CASSYSPQYEQYF. CDR3 sequence (DNA): TGTGCCAGCAGTTACTCACCGCAGTACGAGCAGTACTTC.